A selection of T cell receptor beta chains follows, all from one sample in a study of blood T cells in healthy people across ages. TCRdb fed the 5' RACE reads into MiXCR, producing one record per CDR3 protein. The sample has approximately 780,000 distinct CDR3 sequences, more than 25% seen once; the top ten hold 2.5% to 3.5%. The sample also formed part of further work on T cells of mothers and their children.

Specimen: blood. These receptors came from a boy between 10 and 17 years old in good health. Each CDR3 is given with its conserved first and last residue. D genes are given only for firm matches. Size is stated for part of the rows, as once, few or many counts, or as a class when the clone is expanded.

v_call: TRBV5-5; d_call: NA; j_call: TRBJ1-5; clone_size: NA; cdr3_nt: TGTGCCAGCAGCTGGGACGGAGGAAGCAATCAGCCCCAGCATTTT; cdr3_aa: CASSWDGGSNQPQHF
v_call: TRBV5-5; d_call: TRBD2; j_call: TRBJ2-5; clone_size: few; cdr3_nt: TGTGCCAGCAGCGGAGTGAGCGGGGGGTACCAAGAGACCCAGTACTTC; cdr3_aa: CASSGVSGGYQETQYF
v_call: TRBV6-5; d_call: NA; j_call: TRBJ2-7; clone_size: few; cdr3_nt: TGTGCCAGCAGTTACTCTATCGGGGAACACTCCTACGAGCAGTACTTC; cdr3_aa: CASSYSIGEHSYEQYF
v_call: TRBV7-9; d_call: NA; j_call: TRBJ1-2; clone_size: few; cdr3_nt: TGTGCCAGCAGCTTAAGGGGCCCCGGCTACACCTTC; cdr3_aa: CASSLRGPGYTF
v_call: TRBV4-1; d_call: NA; j_call: TRBJ1-2; clone_size: NA; cdr3_nt: TGCGCCAGCAGCCAAGACCCGCGTGAAAGCTATGGCTACACCTTC; cdr3_aa: CASSQDPRESYGYTF
v_call: TRBV4-2; d_call: NA; j_call: TRBJ2-3; clone_size: few; cdr3_nt: TGTGCCAGCAGCTCTTCGCTAGGGTGGAGGGAAGATACGCAGTATTTT; cdr3_aa: CASSSSLGWREDTQYF
v_call: TRBV20-1; d_call: NA; j_call: TRBJ2-5; clone_size: few; cdr3_nt: TGCAGTGCGGCCGGGGGGCCGGAAGAGACCCAGTACTTC; cdr3_aa: CSAAGGPEETQYF
v_call: TRBV20-1; d_call: TRBD1; j_call: TRBJ1-1; clone_size: few; cdr3_nt: TGCAGTGCTAGACTGACCGGGACAGCGAACACTGAAGCTTTCTTT; cdr3_aa: CSARLTGTANTEAFF
v_call: TRBV5-1; d_call: NA; j_call: TRBJ1-2; clone_size: few; cdr3_nt: TGCGCCAGCAGCTTGGCCCGGGAAGGGGGCTATGGCTACACCTTC; cdr3_aa: CASSLAREGGYGYTF
v_call: TRBV28; d_call: NA; j_call: TRBJ2-7; clone_size: NA; cdr3_nt: TGTGCCAGCAGCACACAGCCTAGCGAGCAGTACTTC; cdr3_aa: CASSTQPSEQYF
v_call: TRBV3-1; d_call: TRBD1; j_call: TRBJ2-1; clone_size: NA; cdr3_nt: TGTGCCAGCAGGCAGTCGGACAGGGATGGGAATGAGCAGTTCTTC; cdr3_aa: CASRQSDRDGNEQFF
v_call: TRBV29-1; d_call: TRBD2; j_call: TRBJ2-2; clone_size: NA; cdr3_nt: TGCAGCGTTGATCTCGGGGGGGCCTTCGGGGAGCTGTTTTTT; cdr3_aa: CSVDLGGAFGELFF
v_call: TRBV4-2; d_call: NA; j_call: TRBJ1-2; clone_size: few; cdr3_nt: TGTGCCAGCAGCCAAGGGACAGCTCCCTATGGCTACACCTTC; cdr3_aa: CASSQGTAPYGYTF
v_call: TRBV3-1; d_call: NA; j_call: TRBJ2-7; clone_size: NA; cdr3_nt: TGTGCCAGCAGCCAGGGTATATCGGGGAGCTACGAGCAGTACTTC; cdr3_aa: CASSQGISGSYEQYF
v_call: TRBV7-3; d_call: NA; j_call: TRBJ2-3; clone_size: NA; cdr3_nt: TGTGCCAGCAGCCCCCTCGGGGGCTCGTCAGATACGCAGTATTTT; cdr3_aa: CASSPLGGSSDTQYF
v_call: TRBV12-3/TRBV12-4; d_call: NA; j_call: TRBJ2-5; clone_size: NA; cdr3_nt: TGTGCCAGCAGTCCCTGGCCGTTGGGGGAGACCCAGTACTTC; cdr3_aa: CASSPWPLGETQYF
v_call: TRBV3-1; d_call: TRBD1; j_call: TRBJ2-7; clone_size: NA; cdr3_nt: TGTGCCAGCAGCGGCGAAGCAGGGGGCAGGTACGAGCAGTACTTC; cdr3_aa: CASSGEAGGRYEQYF
v_call: TRBV7-2; d_call: NA; j_call: TRBJ1-6; clone_size: NA; cdr3_nt: TGTGCCAGCAGCTTAGATAGGGGAGACTATAATTCACCCCTCCACTTT; cdr3_aa: CASSLDRGDYNSPLHF
v_call: TRBV12-5; d_call: TRBD2; j_call: TRBJ2-3; clone_size: NA; cdr3_nt: TGTGCTAGTGCCGAGGGGACTAGCGGCACAGATACGCAGTATTTT; cdr3_aa: CASAEGTSGTDTQYF
v_call: TRBV25-1; d_call: NA; j_call: TRBJ2-3; clone_size: NA; cdr3_nt: TGTGCCAGCAGGCCACGACTAGACGGGTACACAGATACGCAGTATTTT; cdr3_aa: CASRPRLDGYTDTQYF
v_call: TRBV7-3; d_call: NA; j_call: TRBJ1-5; clone_size: NA; cdr3_nt: TGTGCCAGCAGCCCTCCACCCCAGCATTTT; cdr3_aa: CASSPPPQHF
v_call: TRBV19; d_call: TRBD1; j_call: TRBJ1-1; clone_size: NA; cdr3_nt: TGTGCCACCTACAGGGGCTCCGTGAACACTGAAGCTTTCTTT; cdr3_aa: CATYRGSVNTEAFF
v_call: TRBV3-1; d_call: NA; j_call: TRBJ2-7; clone_size: once; cdr3_nt: TGTGCCAGCAGCCGGGACCTGTATTACGAGCAGTACTTC; cdr3_aa: CASSRDLYYEQYF
v_call: TRBV5-5; d_call: TRBD2; j_call: TRBJ2-5; clone_size: NA; cdr3_nt: TGTGCCAGCAGCTTGAGAGCGGGGGACCAAGAGACCCAGTACTTC; cdr3_aa: CASSLRAGDQETQYF
v_call: TRBV3-1; d_call: NA; j_call: TRBJ1-3; clone_size: few; cdr3_nt: TGTGCCAGCAGCCAGGCCCCGCAGGGAGGTGGAAACACCATATATTTT; cdr3_aa: CASSQAPQGGGNTIYF
v_call: TRBV11-2; d_call: TRBD1; j_call: TRBJ1-2; clone_size: NA; cdr3_nt: TGTGCCAGCAGACCCGGGACAGAAAATTATGGCTACACCTTC; cdr3_aa: CASRPGTENYGYTF
v_call: TRBV6-5; d_call: NA; j_call: TRBJ2-7; clone_size: NA; cdr3_nt: TGTGCCAGCAGCCCGCAGGGAATACCCTACGAGCAGTACTTC; cdr3_aa: CASSPQGIPYEQYF
v_call: TRBV5-1; d_call: TRBD1; j_call: TRBJ1-5; clone_size: NA; cdr3_nt: TGCGCCAGCAGCCCAGGACAGGGGTTTGAGCCCCAGCATTTT; cdr3_aa: CASSPGQGFEPQHF
v_call: TRBV7-9; d_call: NA; j_call: TRBJ1-4; clone_size: NA; cdr3_nt: TGTGCCAGCAGCTTCGGCGCCGAGGGAACTAATGAAAAACTGTTTTTT; cdr3_aa: CASSFGAEGTNEKLFF
v_call: TRBV14; d_call: NA; j_call: TRBJ2-3; clone_size: NA; cdr3_nt: TGTGCCAGCAGCAGGTCTTACAGCCGGGATACGCAGTATTTT; cdr3_aa: CASSRSYSRDTQYF
v_call: TRBV28; d_call: NA; j_call: TRBJ2-3; clone_size: few; cdr3_nt: TGTGCCAGCAGTCCAAATTCGTGGGGAGATACGCAGTATTTT; cdr3_aa: CASSPNSWGDTQYF
v_call: TRBV4-2; d_call: NA; j_call: TRBJ2-2; clone_size: NA; cdr3_nt: TGTGCCAGCAGCCAAGGTGGCCTAGGGGCCCGAGCGAACACCGGGGAGCTGTTTTTT; cdr3_aa: CASSQGGLGARANTGELFF
v_call: TRBV25-1; d_call: NA; j_call: TRBJ2-3; clone_size: NA; cdr3_nt: TGTGCCAGCAGTGATCGAACAAGCACAGATACGCAGTATTTT; cdr3_aa: CASSDRTSTDTQYF
v_call: TRBV6-5; d_call: NA; j_call: TRBJ1-4; clone_size: NA; cdr3_nt: TGTGCCAGCAGTTATAAGAGCCCCTACTCAGGGAAACTGTTTTTT; cdr3_aa: CASSYKSPYSGKLFF
v_call: TRBV11-2; d_call: NA; j_call: TRBJ1-2; clone_size: NA; cdr3_nt: TGTGCCAGCAGCTGGGGGGCAGGTGGTTATGGCTACACCTTC; cdr3_aa: CASSWGAGGYGYTF
v_call: TRBV12-5; d_call: NA; j_call: TRBJ1-1; clone_size: once; cdr3_nt: TGTGCTAGTGGTGTTGGTCCGGGGTTGAACACTGAAGCTTTCTTT; cdr3_aa: CASGVGPGLNTEAFF
v_call: TRBV4-1; d_call: NA; j_call: TRBJ2-1; clone_size: NA; cdr3_nt: TGCGCCAGCAGCCAACGGGCGGGAAAAGGGCATGAGCAGTTCTTC; cdr3_aa: CASSQRAGKGHEQFF
v_call: TRBV7-3; d_call: NA; j_call: TRBJ2-2; clone_size: few; cdr3_nt: TGTGCCAGCAGCTTCACAGGGTCCGGGGAGCTGTTTTTT; cdr3_aa: CASSFTGSGELFF
v_call: TRBV3-1; d_call: TRBD1; j_call: TRBJ1-2; clone_size: NA; cdr3_nt: TGTGCCAGCAGCCCCGGGACAGGGCGAGGCTATGGCTACACCTTC; cdr3_aa: CASSPGTGRGYGYTF
v_call: TRBV29-1; d_call: TRBD1; j_call: TRBJ1-1; clone_size: few; cdr3_nt: TGCAGCGCGGGGGACAGGGGAGGATGGACTGAAGCTTTCTTT; cdr3_aa: CSAGDRGGWTEAFF
v_call: TRBV29-1; d_call: NA; j_call: TRBJ2-5; clone_size: few; cdr3_nt: TGCAGCGTTGATCTCTCCGGGGTGGGGAGCTTC; cdr3_aa: CSVDLSGVGSF
v_call: TRBV20-1; d_call: NA; j_call: TRBJ1-3; clone_size: NA; cdr3_nt: TGCAGTGCCGAGGACTCTGGAAACACCATATATTTT; cdr3_aa: CSAEDSGNTIYF
v_call: TRBV20-1; d_call: NA; j_call: TRBJ2-1; clone_size: few; cdr3_nt: TGCAGTGCTAGAGCGGGGTGGGGACCTGAAAGTGAGCAGTTCTTC; cdr3_aa: CSARAGWGPESEQFF
v_call: TRBV5-1; d_call: TRBD2; j_call: TRBJ2-5; clone_size: few; cdr3_nt: TGCGCCAGCACCTACGGACGGCTAGCGGGGGGGCTAGAGACCCAGTACTTC; cdr3_aa: CASTYGRLAGGLETQYF
v_call: TRBV20-1; d_call: NA; j_call: TRBJ1-2; clone_size: NA; cdr3_nt: TGCAGTGCTAGTGAACGGACAGCTGGGTATGGCTACACCTTC; cdr3_aa: CSASERTAGYGYTF
v_call: TRBV9; d_call: NA; j_call: TRBJ1-2; clone_size: NA; cdr3_nt: TGTGCCAGCAGCGTAGTTGGGGGACCGGGCTATGGCTACACCTTC; cdr3_aa: CASSVVGGPGYGYTF
v_call: TRBV29-1; d_call: TRBD1; j_call: TRBJ2-1; clone_size: NA; cdr3_nt: TGCAGCGCCGACGGGACAGCGTACAATGAGCAGTTCTTC; cdr3_aa: CSADGTAYNEQFF
v_call: TRBV2; d_call: NA; j_call: TRBJ2-5; clone_size: NA; cdr3_nt: TGTGCCAGCAGCTCTTACAGGAGCACCCAAGAGACCCAGTACTTC; cdr3_aa: CASSSYRSTQETQYF